The rows below give T cell receptor beta chains drawn from one sample of a study of blood T cells in healthy people across ages. One entry per CDR3 protein, called by TCRdb with MiXCR from the 5' RACE reads. Found here are 1.5 million to 2 million distinct CDR3 sequences, around 42% of them singletons; the top ten hold 20% to 25%. What was sequenced was blood. These receptors originate from a human donor in good health. The CDR3 runs from the conserved cysteine through the conserved F or W. Each record gives: D gene, V gene, CDR3 length, J gene, clone size, CDR3 DNA, CDR3 protein. D genes are given only for firm matches. For some rows the clone size is stated as once, few or many, or as a class when expanded; others skip it.

TRBD1	TRBV5-6	16	TRBJ1-1	.	TGTGCCAGCAGCCCGGAACTCCGGACAGGTAACACTGAAGCTTTCTTT	CASSPELRTGNTEAFF
.	TRBV12-5	13	TRBJ1-6	.	TGTGCTAGTGGTTTGTCAACGAGTTCACCCCTCCACTTT	CASGLSTSSPLHF
TRBD2	TRBV9	18	TRBJ2-1	few	TGTGCCAGCACCTACGGACTAGCGGGGGGGCTTTCCTACAATGAGCAGTTCTTC	CASTYGLAGGLSYNEQFF
TRBD1	TRBV7-9	20	TRBJ2-1	few	TGTGCCAGCAGCACCAAAATTCCGGGACAGGGGACACCGACCCAAGAGACCCAGTTCTTC	CASSTKIPGQGTPTQETQFF
TRBD2	TRBV4-3	16	TRBJ2-7	few	TGCGCCAGCAGCCCGGGGCTGCGGGGGGACTCCTACGAGCAGTACTTC	CASSPGLRGDSYEQYF
TRBD1	TRBV6-1	14	TRBJ2-7	.	TGTGCCAGCAGGGACAGGGGGAGCTCCTACGAGCAGTACTTC	CASRDRGSSYEQYF
.	TRBV27	20	TRBJ2-1	.	TGTGCCAGCACCTCCCGGGGGTGGGCACAGGTTCTCAGCTCCTACAATGAGCAGTTCTTC	CASTSRGWAQVLSSYNEQFF
TRBD1	TRBV9	16	TRBJ2-7	few	TGTGCCAGCAGCGTAGATCTGGGACAGGGGGCCGACGAGCAGTACTTC	CASSVDLGQGADEQYF
.	TRBV5-1	15	TRBJ1-1	few	TGCGCCAGCAGCTTGGAGCCCAAACTGAACACTGAAGCTTTCTTT	CASSLEPKLNTEAFF
.	TRBV5-1	13	TRBJ2-1	.	TGCGCCAGCAGCGTGGACCCCTACAATGAGCAGTTCTTC	CASSVDPYNEQFF
.	TRBV29-1	13	TRBJ1-2	.	TGCAGCGTTGTGGCCCAGGCCGACTATGGCTACACCTTC	CSVVAQADYGYTF
TRBD2	TRBV20-1	15	TRBJ2-5	.	TGCAGTGCCACCCTCCGCGGGACTACCCGAGAGACCCAGTACTTC	CSATLRGTTRETQYF
.	TRBV29-1	14	TRBJ2-1	few	TGCAGCGTTGGGGCCTCTGGTGGGTACAATGAGCAGTTCTTC	CSVGASGGYNEQFF
.	TRBV18	13	TRBJ1-1	few	TGTGCCAGCTCACCTATCATAGGCACTGAAGCTTTCTTT	CASSPIIGTEAFF
.	TRBV29-1	12	TRBJ2-7	.	TGCAGCGTTGCGCCTAACTCCTACGAGCAGTACTTC	CSVAPNSYEQYF
TRBD1	TRBV12-3/TRBV12-4	15	TRBJ2-1	.	TGTGCCAGCAGTTTACAGGGACAGGGGAAAAATGAGCAGTTCTTC	CASSLQGQGKNEQFF
.	TRBV27	15	TRBJ1-2	.	TGTGCCAGCAGTTTATCGATTCAGGGGTACTATGGCTACACCTTC	CASSLSIQGYYGYTF
.	TRBV4-3	18	TRBJ1-3	.	TGCGCCAGCAGCCAAGATCCGTCACGTATAGACTCTGGAAACACCATATATTTT	CASSQDPSRIDSGNTIYF
TRBD1	TRBV7-2	17	TRBJ1-2	.	TGTGCCAGCAGCTCACCAATTGACAGGGGGTCGCACTATGGCTACACCTTC	CASSSPIDRGSHYGYTF
.	TRBV7-2	12	TRBJ1-2	.	TGTGCCAGCAGCTCTACTGTCTCTGGCTACACCTTC	CASSSTVSGYTF
.	TRBV12-3/TRBV12-4	12	TRBJ1-1	.	TGTGCCAGCAGTTTCCCCCAGTCTGAAGCTTTCTTT	CASSFPQSEAFF
.	TRBV29-1	15	TRBJ2-1	few	TGCAGCGTTGTACGAGGCAGCCTCTCCTACAATGAGCAGTTCTTC	CSVVRGSLSYNEQFF
.	TRBV9	13	TRBJ1-2	once	TGTGCCAGCAGCGTAGGTCAGGGCAGCGGCTACACCTTC	CASSVGQGSGYTF
TRBD1	TRBV27	13	TRBJ2-3	few	TGTGCCAGCGGCAGGGGGCAGGCAGATACGCAGTATTTT	CASGRGQADTQYF
.	TRBV20-1	12	TRBJ2-5	many	TGCAGTGCTTCTTCCGGGTTGGAGACCCAGTACTTC	CSASSGLETQYF
.	TRBV7-2	14	TRBJ1-6	.	TGTGCCAGCAGCTTTCCTGCTAATCAATCACCCCTCCACTTT	CASSFPANQSPLHF
TRBD1	TRBV4-1	15	TRBJ1-4	.	TGCGCCAGCAGCCGTACCGGGACAGACAATGAAAAACTGTTTTTT	CASSRTGTDNEKLFF
TRBD2	TRBV2	13	TRBJ2-4	few	TGTGCCAGCACCGGGACTAGCGTTAACATTCAGTACTTC	CASTGTSVNIQYF
.	TRBV11-3	13	TRBJ2-7	.	TGTGCCAGCAGCTTATCCTCCCAATACGAGCAGTACTTC	CASSLSSQYEQYF
TRBD1	TRBV20-1	16	TRBJ2-7	many	TGCAGTGCTAGAACAATCGGGACAGGCAACAGATACGAGCAGTACTTC	CSARTIGTGNRYEQYF
TRBD1	TRBV12-3/TRBV12-4	14	TRBJ2-2	.	TGTGCCACCCGACAGGGAGTTGGGGCCGGGGAGCTGTTTTTT	CATRQGVGAGELFF
.	TRBV25-1	15	TRBJ1-2	.	TGTGCCAGCAGTGAATATCGGCAGGGTCTTAAGGGCTACACCTTC	CASSEYRQGLKGYTF
TRBD1	TRBV6-1	13	TRBJ2-3	few	TGTGCCAGCAGTATCTCGGACAGGGTGACGCAGTATTTT	CASSISDRVTQYF
.	TRBV3-1	15	TRBJ2-7	.	TGTGCCAGCAGCCAAGTTCGCCGGAGCTCCTACGAGCAGTACTTC	CASSQVRRSSYEQYF
.	TRBV6-5	13	TRBJ1-5	few	TGTGCCAGCAGCGGACAAAGATATCAGCCCCAGCATTTT	CASSGQRYQPQHF
.	TRBV20-1	13	TRBJ2-7	few	TGCAGTGCCACACGGAGGGCGGTCGACGAGCAGTACTTC	CSATRRAVDEQYF
.	TRBV12-3/TRBV12-4	16	TRBJ1-6	few	TGTGCCAGCAGTTTGGGCAAACCGATAGCGAATTCACCCCTCCACTTT	CASSLGKPIANSPLHF
.	TRBV6-2/TRBV6-3	13	TRBJ2-1	.	TGTGCCAGCAAAGCTGGGCTTCACAATGAGCAGTTCTTC	CASKAGLHNEQFF
TRBD1	TRBV12-3/TRBV12-4	17	TRBJ1-1	.	TGTGCCAGCAGTCACTGGACAGGCCGGAGAGTGGACACTGAAGCTTTCTTT	CASSHWTGRRVDTEAFF
.	TRBV5-5	13	TRBJ1-4	.	TGTGCCAGCAGCTTGGTACCAAGGGAAAAACTGTTTTTT	CASSLVPREKLFF
TRBD1	TRBV12-3/TRBV12-4	16	TRBJ1-2	few	TGTGCCAGCACCCCCATGACAGGGGCCACCGGGGGTGGCTACACCTTC	CASTPMTGATGGGYTF
TRBD1	TRBV30	13	TRBJ2-7	once	TGTGCCTGGAACAGGGACAGGGACGGGGAGCAGTACTTC	CAWNRDRDGEQYF
TRBD1	TRBV20-1	15	TRBJ1-2	.	TGCAGTGCTAGAGAAACAGGGTCCCGGACAGGAGGCTACACCTTC	CSARETGSRTGGYTF
.	TRBV29-1	13	TRBJ2-7	.	TGCAGCGTTCTAGGATTTACAGGAAACGAGCAGTACTTC	CSVLGFTGNEQYF
TRBD1	TRBV2	16	TRBJ2-5	few	TGTGCCAGCAGTGGGGTCTCCGGGACAGGGCAAGAGACCCAGTACTTC	CASSGVSGTGQETQYF
TRBD2	TRBV20-1	19	TRBJ2-7	.	TGCAGTGCTAGAGATCGGGCTCCGGGGAGGGGAGGGGATACCTACGAGCAGTACTTC	CSARDRAPGRGGDTYEQYF
.	TRBV28	14	TRBJ2-7	.	TGTGCCAGCCGATGGGAACAGGGTTACTACGAGCAGTACTTC	CASRWEQGYYEQYF
TRBD2	TRBV24-1	16	TRBJ2-1	few	TGTGCCACCAGTGATTTGTCGGGGGGGCGAATCAATGAGCAGTTCTTC	CATSDLSGGRINEQFF
TRBD2	TRBV4-2	18	TRBJ2-1	.	TGTGCCAGCAGCCCCCGGGGTGGAGCGGGGGCATCCTACAATGAGCAGTTCTTC	CASSPRGGAGASYNEQFF
.	TRBV29-1	13	TRBJ2-5	few	TGCAGCGTTGATGAGGACAGCGAAGAGACCCAGTACTTC	CSVDEDSEETQYF
.	TRBV6-6	13	TRBJ2-1	few	TGTGCCAGCAGTTACTCGTTTAACAATGAGCAGTTCTTC	CASSYSFNNEQFF